The TCR beta chain under discussion was sequenced for a study of identical twins. General study points: When twins shared out-of-frame alpha sequences, those sequences had excess low generation probability.

TCRdb analysed the 5' RACE reads with MiXCR anew, one entry per CDR3 protein. The data contain around 510,000 distinct CDR3 sequences, 13% to 15% of them seen just once; the ten biggest clones take up approximately 1%. The CDR3 spans 14 residues. With 4 bases removed from V and 6 bases from J, the gap between germline ends came to 16 bases. CDR1 and CDR2 (germline): SGHRS, YFSETQ. This clonotype was detected only a few times. Its antigen is not known. The same data also contributed to another study, on yellow fever vaccine responses in identical twins.

Specimen: CD4+ T cells sorted from blood. J is TRBJ1-2 and V is TRBV5-1; the D gene is possibly TRBD1 (5 bases). This receptor was obtained from a woman aged 18-30 years in good health. The CDR3 DNA reads TGCGCCAGCAGCCCCCGGCAGGGAGGAAATGGCTACACCTTC. Protein: CASSPRQGGNGYTF.